A selection of T cell receptor beta chains follows, all from one sample in a study of T-cell reconstitution after alpha-beta-depleted transplantation in children. Each CDR3 protein gets one entry after TCRdb re-called the PCR reads with MiXCR. The sample shows 330,000 or so distinct CDR3 sequences, 6.5% to 9% of them seen only once. The sequencing here drew on peripheral blood, taken 360 days after TCRalphabeta/CD19-depleted stem cell transplant. All receptors derive from a female patient aged 2 to 10 who had a stem cell transplant for Fanconi anemia, so the T cells may come from the graft donor. CDR3s include the opening cysteine and the closing phenylalanine or tryptophan. Fields, in order: D gene, J gene, V gene, clone size, CDR3 length, CDR3 protein, CDR3 DNA. A D gene is named only where the DNA matches it firmly. Expanded clones are given a class, and other clones once, few, many or no size at all.

d_call: NA; j_call: TRBJ2-5; v_call: TRBV2; clone_size: many; cdr3_length: 13; cdr3_aa: CASRGTDQETQYF; cdr3_nt: TGTGCCAGCAGAGGGACTGATCAAGAGACCCAGTACTTC
d_call: TRBD1; j_call: TRBJ1-2; v_call: TRBV5-1; clone_size: few; cdr3_length: 15; cdr3_aa: CASSTWDRGQHGYTF; cdr3_nt: TGCGCCAGCAGCACCTGGGACAGGGGGCAACATGGCTACACCTTC
d_call: NA; j_call: TRBJ1-4; v_call: TRBV7-9; clone_size: many; cdr3_length: 14; cdr3_aa: CASSLAGAGEKLFF; cdr3_nt: TGTGCCAGCAGCTTAGCAGGGGCTGGAGAAAAACTGTTTTTT
d_call: NA; j_call: TRBJ1-5; v_call: TRBV12-3/TRBV12-4; clone_size: NA; cdr3_length: 14; cdr3_aa: CASNTPGGNQPQHF; cdr3_nt: TGTGCCAGCAATACACCCGGAGGGAATCAGCCCCAGCATTTT
d_call: TRBD2; j_call: TRBJ2-1; v_call: TRBV6-5; clone_size: many; cdr3_length: 15; cdr3_aa: CASSSTSGAYNEQFF; cdr3_nt: TGTGCCAGCAGTTCCACTAGCGGAGCCTACAATGAGCAGTTCTTC
d_call: NA; j_call: TRBJ1-1; v_call: TRBV12-3/TRBV12-4; clone_size: many; cdr3_length: 14; cdr3_aa: CASSLLPANTEAFF; cdr3_nt: TGTGCCAGCAGTTTACTACCAGCGAACACTGAAGCTTTCTTT
d_call: NA; j_call: TRBJ2-1; v_call: TRBV7-2; clone_size: few; cdr3_length: 16; cdr3_aa: CASSRRDSSKYNEQFF; cdr3_nt: TGTGCCAGCAGCCGCCGGGACTCGAGCAAATACAATGAGCAGTTCTTC
d_call: TRBD2; j_call: TRBJ2-1; v_call: TRBV6-2/TRBV6-3; clone_size: many; cdr3_length: 12; cdr3_aa: CASMGEGNEQFF; cdr3_nt: TGTGCCAGCATGGGGGAGGGCAATGAGCAGTTCTTC
d_call: NA; j_call: TRBJ2-3; v_call: TRBV29-1; clone_size: many; cdr3_length: 10; cdr3_aa: CSVAGDTQYF; cdr3_nt: TGCAGCGTTGCGGGAGATACGCAGTATTTT
d_call: NA; j_call: TRBJ2-5; v_call: TRBV20-1; clone_size: many; cdr3_length: 14; cdr3_aa: CSAGHLGRQETQYF; cdr3_nt: TGCAGTGCTGGTCACCTAGGTCGCCAAGAGACCCAGTACTTC
d_call: TRBD1; j_call: TRBJ2-5; v_call: TRBV3-1; clone_size: few; cdr3_length: 16; cdr3_aa: CASSPKTGEIQETQYF; cdr3_nt: TGTGCCAGCAGCCCAAAGACAGGGGAGATTCAAGAGACCCAGTACTTC
d_call: NA; j_call: TRBJ1-1; v_call: TRBV12-3/TRBV12-4; clone_size: many; cdr3_length: 13; cdr3_aa: CASTPQLGTEAFF; cdr3_nt: TGTGCCAGCACCCCCCAGTTGGGCACTGAAGCTTTCTTT
d_call: NA; j_call: TRBJ1-5; v_call: TRBV2; clone_size: NA; cdr3_length: 17; cdr3_aa: CASSGDTTHYSNQPQHF; cdr3_nt: TGTGCCAGCAGCGGGGACACAACCCATTATAGCAATCAGCCCCAGCATTTT
d_call: TRBD2; j_call: TRBJ2-5; v_call: TRBV7-8; clone_size: few; cdr3_length: 15; cdr3_aa: CASSLGRGGTRTQYF; cdr3_nt: TGTGCCAGCAGCTTAGGGCGGGGGGGTACTCGGACCCAGTACTTC
d_call: NA; j_call: TRBJ2-5; v_call: TRBV7-9; clone_size: many; cdr3_length: 15; cdr3_aa: CASSLELRMQETQYF; cdr3_nt: TGTGCCAGCAGCTTAGAGCTTCGGATGCAAGAGACCCAGTACTTC
d_call: TRBD2; j_call: TRBJ2-7; v_call: TRBV7-9; clone_size: NA; cdr3_length: 16; cdr3_aa: CASSLAASGATYEQYF; cdr3_nt: TGTGCCAGCAGCTTAGCGGCTAGCGGGGCCACCTACGAGCAGTACTTC
d_call: NA; j_call: TRBJ2-3; v_call: TRBV10-3; clone_size: many; cdr3_length: 12; cdr3_aa: CAIRSGADTQYF; cdr3_nt: TGTGCCATCAGGTCAGGGGCAGATACGCAGTATTTT
d_call: TRBD2; j_call: TRBJ2-1; v_call: TRBV24-1; clone_size: many; cdr3_length: 17; cdr3_aa: CATSGGTSVSSYNEQFF; cdr3_nt: TGTGCCACCAGTGGGGGGACTAGCGTAAGCTCCTACAATGAGCAGTTCTTC
d_call: NA; j_call: TRBJ2-5; v_call: TRBV20-1; clone_size: many; cdr3_length: 13; cdr3_aa: CSPFESLQETQYF; cdr3_nt: TGCAGCCCTTTTGAGTCTCTCCAAGAGACCCAGTACTTC
d_call: NA; j_call: TRBJ2-7; v_call: TRBV5-6; clone_size: many; cdr3_length: 14; cdr3_aa: CASSFFLTGSEQYF; cdr3_nt: TGTGCCAGCAGCTTTTTCCTGACTGGGTCCGAGCAGTACTTC
d_call: TRBD1; j_call: TRBJ1-3; v_call: TRBV10-3; clone_size: many; cdr3_length: 13; cdr3_aa: CAITRDSGNTIYF; cdr3_nt: TGTGCCATAACCCGGGACAGTGGAAACACCATATATTTT
d_call: NA; j_call: TRBJ2-2; v_call: TRBV4-2; clone_size: many; cdr3_length: 14; cdr3_aa: CASSPGGWTGELFF; cdr3_nt: TGTGCCAGCAGTCCGGGCGGCTGGACCGGGGAGCTGTTTTTT
d_call: NA; j_call: TRBJ2-7; v_call: TRBV12-3/TRBV12-4; clone_size: NA; cdr3_length: 11; cdr3_aa: CASSRLNEQYF; cdr3_nt: TGTGCCAGCAGCCGCTTGAACGAGCAGTACTTC
d_call: NA; j_call: TRBJ2-1; v_call: TRBV28; clone_size: few; cdr3_length: 16; cdr3_aa: CASTQGGEISYNEQFF; cdr3_nt: TGTGCCAGCACCCAGGGGGGGGAGATATCCTACAATGAGCAGTTCTTC
d_call: TRBD1; j_call: TRBJ1-2; v_call: TRBV6-1; clone_size: few; cdr3_length: 15; cdr3_aa: CASSRDRGSNYGYTF; cdr3_nt: TGTGCCAGCAGTCGGGACAGGGGCTCTAACTATGGCTACACCTTC
d_call: TRBD2; j_call: TRBJ2-7; v_call: TRBV2; clone_size: NA; cdr3_length: 14; cdr3_aa: CASSLTSGIGEQYF; cdr3_nt: TGTGCCAGCAGCTTGACTAGCGGGATAGGCGAGCAGTACTTC
d_call: NA; j_call: TRBJ2-5; v_call: TRBV7-7; clone_size: NA; cdr3_length: 13; cdr3_aa: CASSVTVQETQYF; cdr3_nt: TGTGCCAGCAGCGTGACAGTCCAAGAGACCCAGTACTTC
d_call: TRBD2; j_call: TRBJ2-1; v_call: TRBV7-3; clone_size: many; cdr3_length: 15; cdr3_aa: CASSLGAGVFSEQFF; cdr3_nt: TGTGCCAGCAGCTTAGGGGCGGGAGTCTTTAGTGAGCAGTTCTTC
d_call: NA; j_call: TRBJ1-1; v_call: TRBV7-3; clone_size: few; cdr3_length: 17; cdr3_aa: CASSLNESDGLNTEAFF; cdr3_nt: TGTGCCAGCAGCTTAAACGAGTCAGACGGACTGAACACTGAAGCTTTCTTT
d_call: TRBD2; j_call: TRBJ2-1; v_call: TRBV9; clone_size: NA; cdr3_length: 16; cdr3_aa: CASSVGASGPFDEQFF; cdr3_nt: TGTGCCAGCAGCGTAGGAGCTAGCGGACCGTTTGATGAGCAGTTCTTC
d_call: NA; j_call: TRBJ1-1; v_call: TRBV7-3; clone_size: few; cdr3_length: 15; cdr3_aa: CASSLKGVGGTEAFF; cdr3_nt: TGTGCCAGCAGCTTAAAGGGGGTAGGGGGCACTGAAGCTTTCTTT
d_call: TRBD1; j_call: TRBJ2-7; v_call: TRBV20-1; clone_size: NA; cdr3_length: 14; cdr3_aa: CSARMNTGAHEQYF; cdr3_nt: TGCAGTGCTAGAATGAACACAGGGGCCCACGAGCAGTACTTC
d_call: TRBD1; j_call: TRBJ2-1; v_call: TRBV7-8; clone_size: many; cdr3_length: 16; cdr3_aa: CASSPGTGQPYNEQFF; cdr3_nt: TGTGCCAGCAGCCCCGGGACAGGCCAACCCTACAATGAGCAGTTCTTC
d_call: NA; j_call: TRBJ1-4; v_call: TRBV4-1; clone_size: many; cdr3_length: 14; cdr3_aa: CASRPQGRSEKLFF; cdr3_nt: TGCGCCAGCAGACCTCAAGGACGGAGTGAAAAACTGTTTTTT
d_call: TRBD2; j_call: TRBJ2-1; v_call: TRBV4-1; clone_size: NA; cdr3_length: 19; cdr3_aa: CASSQETIAGGRYYNEQFF; cdr3_nt: TGCGCCAGCAGCCAAGAAACTATAGCGGGAGGCCGCTACTACAATGAGCAGTTCTTC
d_call: TRBD2; j_call: TRBJ2-1; v_call: TRBV2; clone_size: NA; cdr3_length: 13; cdr3_aa: CASRMASGGEQFF; cdr3_nt: TGTGCCAGCAGAATGGCTAGCGGGGGTGAGCAGTTCTTC
d_call: NA; j_call: TRBJ1-1; v_call: TRBV20-1; clone_size: many; cdr3_length: 12; cdr3_aa: CSATRVDTEAFF; cdr3_nt: TGCAGTGCCACTCGAGTGGACACTGAAGCTTTCTTT
d_call: NA; j_call: TRBJ1-4; v_call: TRBV5-1; clone_size: NA; cdr3_length: 16; cdr3_aa: CASSFLGHTDNEKLFF; cdr3_nt: TGCGCCAGCAGCTTTTTGGGGCATACAGATAATGAAAAACTGTTTTTT
d_call: TRBD1; j_call: TRBJ1-2; v_call: TRBV11-1; clone_size: NA; cdr3_length: 18; cdr3_aa: CASSLVGTGGLRDYGYTF; cdr3_nt: TGTGCCAGCAGCTTAGTTGGGACAGGGGGCCTAAGGGACTATGGCTACACCTTC
d_call: TRBD1; j_call: TRBJ2-4; v_call: TRBV12-3/TRBV12-4; clone_size: many; cdr3_length: 14; cdr3_aa: CASSPGTVWNIQYF; cdr3_nt: TGTGCCAGCAGTCCGGGGACAGTCTGGAACATTCAGTACTTC
d_call: TRBD1; j_call: TRBJ2-7; v_call: TRBV15; clone_size: NA; cdr3_length: 16; cdr3_aa: CATSRSPGQGVYEQYF; cdr3_nt: TGTGCCACCAGCAGAAGCCCGGGACAGGGGGTCTACGAGCAGTACTTC
d_call: TRBD2; j_call: TRBJ2-1; v_call: TRBV18; clone_size: NA; cdr3_length: 17; cdr3_aa: CASSPLPLAGGPNEQFF; cdr3_nt: TGTGCCAGCTCACCTCTCCCCCTAGCGGGGGGGCCAAATGAGCAGTTCTTC
d_call: NA; j_call: TRBJ1-2; v_call: TRBV7-2; clone_size: NA; cdr3_length: 17; cdr3_aa: CASSTSGLSGRYYGYTF; cdr3_nt: TGTGCCAGCAGTACAAGCGGGTTATCAGGGAGGTACTATGGCTACACCTTC
d_call: NA; j_call: TRBJ2-2; v_call: TRBV12-3/TRBV12-4; clone_size: many; cdr3_length: 14; cdr3_aa: CASSKVGGAAGLFF; cdr3_nt: TGTGCCAGCAGTAAGGTCGGTGGGGCAGCCGGGCTGTTTTTT
d_call: NA; j_call: TRBJ2-7; v_call: TRBV5-1; clone_size: many; cdr3_length: 12; cdr3_aa: CASSFSYGEQYF; cdr3_nt: TGCGCCAGCAGCTTCTCGTATGGTGAGCAGTACTTC
d_call: TRBD2; j_call: TRBJ2-3; v_call: TRBV13; clone_size: NA; cdr3_length: 16; cdr3_aa: CASSRLTSGVTDTQYF; cdr3_nt: TGTGCCAGCAGCCGATTGACTAGCGGGGTGACAGATACGCAGTATTTT
d_call: NA; j_call: TRBJ1-6; v_call: TRBV18; clone_size: NA; cdr3_length: 15; cdr3_aa: CASSPRGQLNSPLHF; cdr3_nt: TGTGCCAGCTCACCTCGTGGACAGTTAAATTCACCCCTCCACTTT